This T cell receptor beta chain originates from a study of regulatory and conventional T cells in RAG deficiency (dated by TCRdb to the late 2010s). General notes on the study: To compare the diversity and composition of the repertoires of Treg, conventional CD4+ and CD8+ T cells between RAG-deficient patients and healthy controls, the study applied high-throughput TCR beta sequencing. Here is what the overall study found, with its caveats: Sorted CD25-high CD127-low cells from Omenn syndrome patients may represent peripherally activated cells rather than bona fide Treg cells. For some subjects, some analyses of T-cell subsets were not performed. Compared with control T-cell subpopulations, RAG-deficient patients had much lower Shannon entropy and higher Simpson indices. In Omenn syndrome and CID/AS patients compared with controls, around 100-fold fewer unique TCR beta sequences were detected from Treg cells, versus approximately 10-fold fewer for other subsets. All patient T-cell subsets had shorter CDR3 lengths; Omenn syndrome patients showed >75% Treg-Tconv repertoire overlap at nucleotide and amino acid level.

Before genomic DNA extraction, conventional CD4+ T cells were isolated from blood as CD25-low CD127-high cells. For repertoire analyses, the comparison group consisted of roughly 8 healthy control donors. The germline ends are 10 bases apart after V is trimmed by 4 bases and J by 4 bases. According to the germline V gene (reference sequence), CDR1 reads LNHDA and CDR2 reads SQIVND. The CDR3 holds 13 amino acids from the cysteine to the phenylalanine. Only the CDR3 part of the read is kept: 39 bases, read in frame from the first base. Libraries were constructed by the immunoSEQ multiplex PCR assay. Rearranged TCR beta chain products were amplified from genomic DNA of sorted T-cell subsets and sequenced. The source study handled its data this way. Shannon entropy and Simpson indices were used to measure the diversity of productive TCR beta rearrangements in each repertoire. To gauge clonal expansion, the frequencies of the 100 most abundant productive TCR beta clonotypes among total reads were added together. The TRB repertoires were scored with a self-reactivity index built on which amino acids appear at CDR3beta positions 6 and 7. Two-way ANOVA was used for repertoire analyses, and Student t or Mann-Whitney tests were used for flow cytometric analyses. Imported from immuneACCESS, the table was reduced by TCRdb to in-frame sequences with V and J called. These copies leave out some clones; in studies compared against another copy, an unresolved V gene accounts for under half, and the cause of the remainder is not known. V, J and clone size are those of that table, while D and trimming were read from the DNA. A total of approximately 35,000 clones appear in this sample, 60% to 85% of them only once. The top ten clonotypes cover around 3.4% of the sample.

With regard to this clone: There is no known antigen for this receptor. No much larger clonotype is one base removed from it; base qualities were not supplied.

The data also belong to a second study, concerning regulatory T cells. The second source states: The multiplex PCR used 52 forward TRBV primers and 13 reverse TRBJ primers, with assay-based and computational corrections for amplification bias. Repertoires from patients had restricted unique TRB V-J pairs and skewed V and J gene usage, with the strongest effect in regulatory T cells. The study compared T-cell receptor beta repertoires of sorted regulatory, conventional CD4+ and CD8+ T cells between CD3G-deficient patients and healthy controls. Peripheral blood mononuclear cells were isolated by Ficoll density separation. Rearranged TRB loci were amplified from genomic DNA by multiplex PCR within the immunoSEQ assay. TRB amplicons were sequenced on an Illumina HiSeq platform. Raw sequences were error-filtered and aligned to reference gene sequences by custom algorithms and were subsequently analyzed with the immunoSEQ online tools. The frequencies of productive and nonproductive TRB rearrangements were evaluated among unique sequences as well as among total sequences. Groups were compared by t tests, Mann-Whitney tests or two-way ANOVA performed in Prism software.

The TCR was taken from a human donor in good health. This chain joins TRBV19 to TRBJ1-1, with an unclear D gene assignment. The sample comprised CD4+ effector T cells sorted from blood. The CDR3 protein: CASSTQSATEAFF. In nucleotides, the sequence is TGTGCCAGTAGTACACAGTCGGCCACTGAAGCTTTCTTT.